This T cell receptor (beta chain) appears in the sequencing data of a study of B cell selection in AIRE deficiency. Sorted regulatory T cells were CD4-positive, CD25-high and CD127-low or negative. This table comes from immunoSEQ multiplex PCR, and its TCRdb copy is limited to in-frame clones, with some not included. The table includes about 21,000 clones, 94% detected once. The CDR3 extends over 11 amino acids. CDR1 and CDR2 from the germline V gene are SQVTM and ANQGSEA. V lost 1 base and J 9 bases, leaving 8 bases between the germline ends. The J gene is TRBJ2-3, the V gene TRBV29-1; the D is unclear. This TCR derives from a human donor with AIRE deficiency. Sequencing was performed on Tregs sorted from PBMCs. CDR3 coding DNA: TGCAGCGTTGAAGGCTTGCAGACGCAGTATTTT. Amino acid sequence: CSVEGLQTQYF.